The 3 T cell receptor beta chains presented below share a single source sample, sequenced in a study of breast tumors, draining lymph nodes, adjacent tissues. MiXCR, applied by TCRdb to the multiplex PCR reads, yields one record per CDR3 protein. This sample has 150,000 or so distinct CDR3 sequences; approximately 30% occur once, and the top ten carry around 4%. Breast cancer patients provided tissue from their axillary draining lymph nodes. Sequences were obtained from axillary lymph node tissue. All receptors derive from a female donor with breast cancer. Some clones in this sample may be carry-over from other donors' samples.

A few counts support this clonotype. This may arise from a read error, as a much more abundant clone is one base away. This chain links TRBV6-5 with TRBJ1-3, with 7 bases that match TRBD1. The CDR3 is 12 amino acids. The germline gives CDR1 MNHEY, CDR2 SVGAGI. The CDR3 protein is CASRGGLNTTYF. CDR3 in DNA: TGTGCCAGCCGAGGGGGCCTCAACACCACATATTTT.

This clonotype has more than one count but fewer than ten. A much bigger clone sits one base away, suggesting this may be a read error. The genes are TRBV9 and TRBJ2-7, with D possibly matching TRBD1 (6 bases). Germline CDR1 and CDR2: SGDLS and YYNGEE. The CDR3 contains 14 residues. The DNA of the CDR3 is TGTGCCAGCAGCCCCCGGACAGCAAGCCACGAGCAGTCCTTC. Encoded protein: CASSPRTASHEQSF. Together with reference TRBV9 and TRBJ2-7, the CDR3 gives the full variable domain: DSGVTQTPKHLITATGQRVTLRCSPRSGDLSVYWYQQSLDQGLQFLIQYYNGEERAKGNILERFSAQQFPDLHSELNLSSLELGDSALYFCASSPRTASHEQSFGPGTRLTVT.

At least ten counts were recorded for this clonotype. The chain uses TRBV3-1 and TRBJ2-1; no firm D call. V was shortened by 0 bases and J by 2 bases, with 11 bases between the two germline ends. The CDR3 is made up of 16 amino acids. Germline V gene lookup returns CDR1 LGHDT and CDR2 YNNKEL (reference sequence). The CDR3 region is CASSQDLLGTYNEQFF. The CDR3 DNA is TGTGCCAGCAGCCAAGATTTGTTAGGGACCTACAATGAGCAGTTCTTC.